The next 3 T cell receptor beta chains were all read from a single sample in a study of low-dose radiotherapy and immunotherapy resistance in tumors. Described time point: before trial treatment. TRAV- and TRBV-specific primers were used for first-strand cDNA, which covered alpha and beta chains. Using a constant-region primer together with a V-primer adapter, TCRs were subjected to 15 to 20 PCR cycles of amplification. MiXCR, applied by TCRdb to the reads, yields one record per CDR3 protein. The repertoire has tens of thousands of distinct CDR3 sequences, around 30% of them found once; the top ten carry around 10%. The sequenced sample was PBMCs, obtained before treatment. Receptors originate from a female donor with ovarian cancer.

This clonotype was detected ten times or more. The chain carries TRBV6-5 and TRBJ2-5; 7 bases agree with TRBD1. The CDR3 contains 14 residues. CDR1 MNHEY and CDR2 SVGAGI come from the germline V gene. V was clipped by 6 bases and J by 1 base; unmatched bases: 5. CDR3: CASSPGTVQETQYF. DNA for the CDR3: TGTGCCAGCAGCCCGGGGACAGTCCAAGAGACCCAGTACTTC.

This clonotype was recorded many times. This chain joins TRBV7-8 and TRBJ1-5; 10 bases are shared with TRBD1. Germline CDR1 SGHVS, CDR2 FQNEAQ. Trimming removed 5 bases from V and 4 bases from J; junction bases left unmatched: 14. This CDR3 has 18 amino acids. The CDR3 reads CASSPPPSGQGINQPQHF. In DNA, the CDR3 is TGTGCCAGCAGCCCCCCGCCCTCGGGACAGGGGATTAATCAGCCCCAGCATTTT.

The rearrangement links TRBV5-1 to TRBJ2-2; D is possibly TRBD1 (6 bases). This CDR3 region has 15 residues. V shed 1 base and J shed 0 bases, with 7 bases lying between them. Germline-derived CDR1 and CDR2 are SGHRS and YFSETQ. This CDR3 is CASSLRQANTGELFF. CDR3 DNA sequence: TGCGCCAGCAGCTTGAGACAGGCGAACACCGGGGAGCTGTTTTTT. The complete variable domain, with remaining parts taken from reference TRBV5-1 and TRBJ2-2, reads KAGVTQTPRYLIKTRGQQVTLSCSPISGHRSVSWYQQTPGQGLQFLFEYFSETQRNKGNFPGRFSGRQFSNSRSEMNVSTLELGDSALYLCASSLRQANTGELFFGEGSRLTVL.